These 3 T cell receptor beta chains were all obtained from the same sample, sequenced in a study of lymphopenia after photon versus proton radiotherapy. Some clones are missing from TCRdb's copy, which holds only in-frame ones; the method was immunoSEQ multiplex PCR. This sample has some 170,000 clones; more than 85% occur once, and the top ten carry roughly 4.7%. The starting material was peripheral blood, obtained from a patient treated with photon-based radiotherapy. Receptors were obtained from a man in his forties or fifties with gastric cancer.

This clone has just a few counts. The chain combines TRBV11-1 with TRBJ1-2; TRBD1 matches at 11 bases. CDR3 length: 16 residues. The ends lost 0 bases at V and 8 bases at J; junction bases unmatched: 8. Germline CDR1 reads SGHAT; CDR2 reads FQDESV (reference sequence). The CDR3 DNA sequence: TGTGCCAGCAGCTTAGCCCTCGGACAGGGGGCGCGAGGCTACACCTTC. The encoded protein is CASSLALGQGARGYTF.

In nucleotides, the CDR3 is TGTGCCAGCAGCCTGAAAAGCCCCGGGACTAGCGGGTCCTCCTACAATGAGCAGTTCTTC. It encodes CASSLKSPGTSGSSYNEQFF. The V call is TRBV5-5, the J call TRBJ2-1; 12 bases match TRBD2. The length of the CDR3 is 20 residues. Germline V gene data show CDR1 as SGHKS and CDR2 as YYEKEE (reference sequence). J lost 0 bases, V lost 4 bases, and 14 bases had no gene match.

V and J are TRBV28 and TRBJ1-3; D gene uncertain. The germline V gene has CDR1 MDHEN and CDR2 SYDVKM. The CDR3 runs to 15 residues. The V end was cut by 10 bases, the J end by 0 bases, with 16 bases between. The CDR3 region has the DNA TGTGCCACCTTGGCAGGTGGCTACTCTGGAAACACCATATATTTT. It translates to CATLAGGYSGNTIYF. The complete variable domain, with remaining parts taken from reference TRBV28 and TRBJ1-3, reads DVKVTQSSRYLVKRTGEKVFLECVQDMDHENMFWYRQDPGLGLRLIYFSYDVKMKEKGDIPEGYSVSREKKERFSLILESASTNQTSMYLCATLAGGYSGNTIYFGEGSWLTVV.